This TCR beta chain was captured by sequencing in a study of blood T cell repertoires in COVID-19. Looking at the study overall: Nucleic acid was either cDNA or gDNA, and it came from T cells, B-cell-depleted T cells, or PBMCs.

Per the original data handling: Reference gene primer amplification in the assay estimated nucleated cell counts. Sequenced by immunoSEQ multiplex PCR; TCRdb stores in-frame clones only, minus some. For V, J and clone size, that table is used; D and trimming come from the DNA. There are 110,000 to 150,000 clones in the sample; about 70% occur only once, and 10% to 15% lies in the top ten. Trimming cost V 3 bases and J 4 bases; bases outside gene matches: 11. CDR1 and CDR2 (germline): DFQATT, SNEGSKA (reference sequence). The CDR3 is 15 residues long. Sequenced material: peripheral blood. The receptor's source is an elderly man with acute or convalescent COVID-19. The chain links TRBV20-1 to TRBJ1-2; 7 bases align to TRBD1. This CDR3 reads CSASQDRQAIYGYTF. The CDR3 DNA reads TGCAGTGCTAGTCAGGACAGGCAAGCCATCTATGGCTACACCTTC.